Presented here are 6 T cell receptor beta chains from one specimen sequenced in a study of spatial heterogeneity in lung cancer. TCRdb recomputed calls from the 5' RACE reads with MiXCR, one row per CDR3 protein. The sample lists just over 75,000 distinct CDR3 sequences, under 8.5% occurring once. Sample time point: sample taken at primary tumor resection. The specimen comprised PBMCs, sampled at surgery. The receptors originated from a male donor with early-stage non-small cell lung cancer.

This clonotype was recorded at least ten times. This chain uses TRBV7-2 with TRBJ2-1; no clear D gene. The CDR3 is 12 residues long. Germline-derived CDR1 and CDR2 are SGHTA and FQGNSA. V was trimmed by 2 bases and J by 10 bases, leaving 9 bases between them. The CDR3 loop is CASSLNGPEQFF. CDR3 nucleotide sequence: TGTGCCAGCAGCTTAAACGGGCCCGAGCAGTTCTTC.

This clonotype was seen many times. The CDR3 region has the DNA TGTGCCAGCAGTGAACTAGGCCCCGAAGCTTTCTTT. Protein: CASSELGPEAFF. The gene calls are TRBV25-1 and TRBJ1-1, with D unresolved. Trimming left V 2 bases short and J 8 bases short, with 9 bases between. Germline CDR1 is MGHDK and CDR2 is SYGVNS. The CDR3 is 12 amino acids. Together with reference TRBV25-1 and TRBJ1-1, the CDR3 gives the full variable domain: EADIYQTPRYLVIGTGKKITLECSQTMGHDKMYWYQQDPGMELHLIHYSYGVNSTEKGDLSSESTVSRIRTEHFPLTLESARPSHTSQYLCASSELGPEAFFGQGTRLTVV.

The chain uses TRBV4-2 and TRBJ2-3; the match to TRBD2 covers 10 bases. CDR3 length equals 14 residues. Per the germline V gene, CDR1 is LGHNA and CDR2 is YNFKEQ. After removal of 5 bases from V and 5 bases from J, the junction contained 4 bases not matched to a gene. The CDR3 spells CASSGAGGVDTQYF. CDR3 coding DNA: TGTGCCAGCAGCGGAGCGGGAGGGGTAGATACGCAGTATTTT.

The chain is built from TRBV2 and TRBJ2-3, with TRBD2 identical over 7 bases. This CDR3 contains 13 residues. Germline values: CDR1 SNHLY, CDR2 FYNNEI. Losses at the gene ends were 11 bases for V and 3 bases for J; bases not matched to a gene: 8. The CDR3 reads CAALIGGTDTQYF. CDR3 coding DNA: TGTGCCGCCTTAATCGGGGGGACAGATACGCAGTATTTT.

The genes are TRBV15 and TRBJ2-3, with D uncertain. Germline CDR1 LNHNV, CDR2 YYDKDF (reference sequence). This CDR3 contains 16 residues. Trimming stripped 5 bases from V and 6 bases from J, with 21 bases between. CDR3 in DNA: TGTGCCACCAGCGTGTCCCGACTCCCCCTAGGGGATACGCAGTATTTT. Translation: CATSVSRLPLGDTQYF.

This clonotype has ten or more counts. The V gene is TRBV12-3 or TRBV12-4, the J gene TRBJ2-2, with D tentatively TRBD1 (7 bases). Trimming pared 6 bases from V and 7 bases from J, leaving 18 bases between. This CDR3 contains 15 residues. CDR3 coding DNA: TGTGCCAGCAGCTCCCCGCCCAGGGGGGACGGGGAGCTGTTTTTT. It translates to CASSSPPRGDGELFF.